Listed below are T cell receptor beta chains from one sample, sequenced in a study of T cell repertoires in cytomegalovirus infection. TCRdb used MiXCR to reprocess the reads, holding one entry per CDR3 protein. The sample has about 770,000 distinct CDR3 sequences; about 28% are singletons. These TCRs' antigens remain unknown. The specimen was cultured CD8+ T cells from PBMCs, collected from culture after CMV antigen stimulation. The origin of the receptors is a human donor in good health (CMV status not recorded). Some clones in this sample may be carry-over from other donors' samples. Each CDR3 is given without its conserved first and last residue. Fields, in order: V gene, CDR3 protein.

TRBV19,ASSMEGEADTQY
TRBV12-3/TRBV12-4,ASMDGTSGNTIY
TRBV6-6,ASSPGVVETQY
TRBV12-3/TRBV12-4,ASSLTSGVSTDTQY
TRBV6-1,ASNLAGADTDTQY
TRBV5-1,ASSLDGGMGYEQY
TRBV27,ASSPGQWNSPLH
TRBV29-1,SGGRDSHQETQY
TRBV20-1,SARDGGPDEQY
TRBV4-1,ASSPVAGRPNEQF
TRBV6-5,ASMLHGTGSTEAF
TRBV12-3/TRBV12-4,ASSPLQGTYEQY
TRBV7-9,ASSRSGVLDEQY
TRBV27,ASSRVRSTDTQY
TRBV10-3,AISGNRENTGELF
TRBV6-6,ASTQHKNTEAF
TRBV27,ASSFSGGSPDTQY
TRBV11-1,ASSPSAVEQF
TRBV13,ASSSAAGNEQY
TRBV6-5,ASSYFRIGSGQFTDTQY
TRBV25-1,ASSELWTDETQY
TRBV4-1,ASSQTRETEAF
TRBV6-5,ASSWTSGADGYNEQF
TRBV7-9,ASSSDTSTDTQY
TRBV6-1,ASSEAEGAGQPQH
TRBV7-6,ASSLTGLNEQF
TRBV2,ASGPGPPLQETQY
TRBV5-6,ASSSTDSAQY
TRBV29-1,SVDLVGEQF
TRBV7-8,ASSSRKSLVPLYNEQF
TRBV6-2/TRBV6-3,ASSSLGQVGYEQY
TRBV4-2,ASSQTAGWEAF
TRBV4-1,ASSHGSSYGYT
TRBV12-3/TRBV12-4,ASSWPSTDTQY
TRBV6-2/TRBV6-3,ASTGFGLGTTEAF
TRBV27,ASRVRGGRTDTQY
TRBV7-3,ASSKGVTGNTIY
TRBV7-9,ASSLKSGTGNSPLH
TRBV6-1,ASSYDGPGSNQPQH
TRBV7-9,ASSLEYPGRNSPLH
TRBV4-1,ASSQDGAGGFTEAF
TRBV6-5,ASSPRTIGELF
TRBV19,ASSIDRVSYNEQF